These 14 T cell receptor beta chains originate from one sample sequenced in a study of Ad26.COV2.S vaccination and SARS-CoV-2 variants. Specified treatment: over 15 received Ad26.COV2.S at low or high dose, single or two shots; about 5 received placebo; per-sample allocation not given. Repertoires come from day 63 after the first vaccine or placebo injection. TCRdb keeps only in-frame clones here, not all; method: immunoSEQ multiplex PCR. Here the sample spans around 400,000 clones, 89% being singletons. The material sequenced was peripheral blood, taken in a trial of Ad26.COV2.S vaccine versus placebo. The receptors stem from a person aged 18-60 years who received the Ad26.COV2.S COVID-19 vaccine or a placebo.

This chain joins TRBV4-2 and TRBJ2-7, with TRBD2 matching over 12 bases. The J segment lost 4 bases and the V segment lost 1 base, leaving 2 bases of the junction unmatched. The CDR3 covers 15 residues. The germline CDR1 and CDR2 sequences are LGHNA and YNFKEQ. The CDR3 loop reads CASSQATSGSYEQYF. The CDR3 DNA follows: TGTGCCAGCAGCCAAGCGACTAGCGGGAGTTACGAGCAGTACTTC.

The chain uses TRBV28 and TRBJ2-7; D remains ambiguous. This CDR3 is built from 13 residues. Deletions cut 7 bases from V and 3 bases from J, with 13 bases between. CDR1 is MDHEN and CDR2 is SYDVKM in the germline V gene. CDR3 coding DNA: TGTGCCAGCAAGCGTGGGGATATCTACGAGCAGTACTTC. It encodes CASKRGDIYEQYF.

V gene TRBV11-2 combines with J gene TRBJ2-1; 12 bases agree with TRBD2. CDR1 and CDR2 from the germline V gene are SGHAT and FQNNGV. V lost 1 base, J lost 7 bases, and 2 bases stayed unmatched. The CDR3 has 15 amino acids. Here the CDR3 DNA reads TGTGCCAGCAGCTTAGGACTAGCGGGAGTTAATGAGCAGTTCTTC. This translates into CASSLGLAGVNEQFF. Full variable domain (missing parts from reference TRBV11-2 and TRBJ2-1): EAGVAQSPRYKIIEKRQSVAFWCNPISGHATLYWYQQILGQGPKLLIQFQNNGVVDDSQLPKDRFSAERLKGVDSTLKIQPAKLEDSAVYLCASSLGLAGVNEQFFGPGTRLTVL.

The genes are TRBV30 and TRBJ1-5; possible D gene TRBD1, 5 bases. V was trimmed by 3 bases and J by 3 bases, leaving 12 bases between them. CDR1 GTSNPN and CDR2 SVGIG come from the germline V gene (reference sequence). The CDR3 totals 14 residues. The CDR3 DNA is TGTGCCTGGAGCGGCGGGGGGGTCAATCAGCCCCAGCATTTT. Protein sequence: CAWSGGGVNQPQHF. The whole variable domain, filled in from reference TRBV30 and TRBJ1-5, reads SQTIHQWPATLVQPVGSPLSLECTVEGTSNPNLYWYRQAAGRGLQLLFYSVGIGQISSEVPQNLSASRPQDRQFILSSKKLLLSDSGFYLCAWSGGGVNQPQHFGDGTRLSIL.

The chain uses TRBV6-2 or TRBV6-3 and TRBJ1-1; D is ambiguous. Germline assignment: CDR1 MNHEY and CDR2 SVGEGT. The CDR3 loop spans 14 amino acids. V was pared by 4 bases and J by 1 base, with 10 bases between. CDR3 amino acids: CASSSARRNTEAFF. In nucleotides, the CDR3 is TGTGCCAGCAGTTCCGCGCGCAGGAACACTGAAGCTTTCTTT.

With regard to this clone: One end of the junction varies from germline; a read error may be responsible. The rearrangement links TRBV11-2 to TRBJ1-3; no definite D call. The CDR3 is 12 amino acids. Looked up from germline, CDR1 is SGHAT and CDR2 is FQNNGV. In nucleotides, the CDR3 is TGTGCCAGCAGCTTAGATAGGCCTTTACCCGATTTT. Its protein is CASSLDRPLPDF. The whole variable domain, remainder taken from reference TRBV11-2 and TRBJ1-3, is EAGVAQSPRYKIIEKRQSVAFWCNPISGHATLYWYQQILGQGPKLLIQFQNNGVVDDSQLPKDRFSAERLKGVDSTLKIQPAKLEDSAVYLCASSLDRPLPDFGEGSWLTVV.

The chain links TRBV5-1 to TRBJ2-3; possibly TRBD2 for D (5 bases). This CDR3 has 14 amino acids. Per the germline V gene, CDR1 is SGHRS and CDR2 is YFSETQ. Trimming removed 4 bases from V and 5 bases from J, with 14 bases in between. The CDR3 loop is CASSTGLAGDTQYF. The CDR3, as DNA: TGCGCCAGCAGCACCGGACTGGCGGGAGATACGCAGTATTTT.

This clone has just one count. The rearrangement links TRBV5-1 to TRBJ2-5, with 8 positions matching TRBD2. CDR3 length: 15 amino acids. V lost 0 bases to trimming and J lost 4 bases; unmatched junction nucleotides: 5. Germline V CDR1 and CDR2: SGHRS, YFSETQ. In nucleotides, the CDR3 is TGCGCCAGCAGCTTGGCGGGGGGGCAGGGAGAGACCCAGTACTTC. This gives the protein CASSLAGGQGETQYF.

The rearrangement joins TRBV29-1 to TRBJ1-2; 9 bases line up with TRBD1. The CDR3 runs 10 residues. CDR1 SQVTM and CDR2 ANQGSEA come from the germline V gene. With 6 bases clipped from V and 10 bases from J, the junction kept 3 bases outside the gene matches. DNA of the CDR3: TGCAGCGTGGGACAGGGTGTCTACACCTTC. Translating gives CSVGQGVYTF.

CDR3 region: CASSPTGPEAFF. CDR3 in DNA: TGCGCCAGCAGCCCTACAGGCCCTGAAGCTTTCTTT. The V gene is TRBV5-1, the J gene TRBJ1-1, with a possible D match to TRBD1 (5 bases). The CDR3 has 12 residues. Trimming cost V 4 bases and J 6 bases, with 10 bases left between them. Per the germline V gene, CDR1 is SGHRS and CDR2 is YFSETQ.

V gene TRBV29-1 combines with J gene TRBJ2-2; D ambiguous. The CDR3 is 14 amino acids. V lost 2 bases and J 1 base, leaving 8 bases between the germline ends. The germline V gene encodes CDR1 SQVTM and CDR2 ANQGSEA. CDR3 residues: CSVESSLNTGELFF. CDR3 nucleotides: TGCAGCGTTGAAAGTAGCCTGAACACCGGGGAGCTGTTTTTT.

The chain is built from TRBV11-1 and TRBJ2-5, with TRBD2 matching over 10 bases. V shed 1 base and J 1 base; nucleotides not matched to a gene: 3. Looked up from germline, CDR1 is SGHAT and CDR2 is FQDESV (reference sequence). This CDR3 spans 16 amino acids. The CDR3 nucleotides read TGTGCCAGCAGCTTAGGGCTAGCGGGAGCCCAAGAGACCCAGTACTTC. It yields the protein CASSLGLAGAQETQYF.

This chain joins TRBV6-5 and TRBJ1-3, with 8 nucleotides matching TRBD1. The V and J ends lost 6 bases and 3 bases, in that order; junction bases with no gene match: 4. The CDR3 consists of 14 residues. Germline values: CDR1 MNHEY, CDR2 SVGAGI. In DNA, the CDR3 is TGTGCCAGCAGACAGGGGGAGGGTGGAAACACCATATATTTT. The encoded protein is CASRQGEGGNTIYF.

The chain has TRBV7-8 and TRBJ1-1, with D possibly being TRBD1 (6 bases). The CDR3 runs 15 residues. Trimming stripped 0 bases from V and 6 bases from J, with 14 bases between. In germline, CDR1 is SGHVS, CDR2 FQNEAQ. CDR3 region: CASSLARSGAPEAFF. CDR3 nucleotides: TGTGCCAGCAGCTTAGCCAGGTCAGGGGCCCCTGAAGCTTTCTTT.